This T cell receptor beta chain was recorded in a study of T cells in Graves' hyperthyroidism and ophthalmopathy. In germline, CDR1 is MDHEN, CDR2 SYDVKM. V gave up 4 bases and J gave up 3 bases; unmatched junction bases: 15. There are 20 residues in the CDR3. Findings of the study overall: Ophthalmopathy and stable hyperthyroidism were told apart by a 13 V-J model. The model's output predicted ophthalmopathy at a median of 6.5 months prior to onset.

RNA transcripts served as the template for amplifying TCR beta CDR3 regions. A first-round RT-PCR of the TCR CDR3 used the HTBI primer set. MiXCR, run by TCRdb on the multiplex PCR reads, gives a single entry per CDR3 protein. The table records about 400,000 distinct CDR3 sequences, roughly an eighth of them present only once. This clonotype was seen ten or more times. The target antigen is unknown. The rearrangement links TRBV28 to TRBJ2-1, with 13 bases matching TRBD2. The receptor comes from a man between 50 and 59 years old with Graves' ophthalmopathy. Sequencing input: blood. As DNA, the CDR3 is TGTGCCAGCAGTTGGGGTTCGAGGACTAGCGGGAGAGCGATCTACAATGAGCAGTTCTTC. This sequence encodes CASSWGSRTSGRAIYNEQFF.